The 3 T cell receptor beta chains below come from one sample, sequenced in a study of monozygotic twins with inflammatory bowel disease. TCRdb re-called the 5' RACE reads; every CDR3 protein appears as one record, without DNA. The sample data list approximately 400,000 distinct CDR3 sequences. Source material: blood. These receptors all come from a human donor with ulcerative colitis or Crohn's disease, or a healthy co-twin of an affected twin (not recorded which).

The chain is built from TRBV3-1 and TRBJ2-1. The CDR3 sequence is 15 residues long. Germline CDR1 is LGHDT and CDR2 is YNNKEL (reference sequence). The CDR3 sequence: CASSSGQGILNEQFF.

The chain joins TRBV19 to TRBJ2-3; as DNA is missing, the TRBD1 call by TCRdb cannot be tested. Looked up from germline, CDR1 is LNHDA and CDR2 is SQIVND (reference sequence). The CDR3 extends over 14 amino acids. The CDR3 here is CASSMRQGTDTQYF.

The CDR3: CASSGSGVGSAYEQYF. The chain carries TRBV19 and TRBJ2-7; TCRdb calls TRBD2, which cannot be checked without DNA. Per germline, CDR1 LNHDA and CDR2 SQIVND (reference sequence). The CDR3 spans 16 residues.